The table lists the clone carrying this T cell receptor beta chain with many counts. This sample is part of a study of T cells after yellow fever vaccination. TCRdb called the 5' RACE reads again in MiXCR, with one record for every CDR3 protein. The data contain over 110,000 distinct CDR3 sequences, around 7.7% of them singletons. Trimming took 0 bases from V and 9 from J, leaving 6 bases between them. Germline V gene sequence: CDR1 KGHSH, CDR2 LQKENI. The CDR3 sequence is 12 residues long. The chain couples TRBV18 to TRBJ2-1, with D possibly being TRBD1 or TRBD2 (5 bases each). The sample here was CD4+ T cells sorted from PBMCs, taken 5 days after the yellow fever booster vaccination. The TCR originated in a man between 25 and 39 years old who received the YFV17D yellow fever vaccine. The CDR3 DNA reads TGTGCCAGCTCACCACCGAGGGGTGAGCAGTTCTTC. It codes for CASSPPRGEQFF.